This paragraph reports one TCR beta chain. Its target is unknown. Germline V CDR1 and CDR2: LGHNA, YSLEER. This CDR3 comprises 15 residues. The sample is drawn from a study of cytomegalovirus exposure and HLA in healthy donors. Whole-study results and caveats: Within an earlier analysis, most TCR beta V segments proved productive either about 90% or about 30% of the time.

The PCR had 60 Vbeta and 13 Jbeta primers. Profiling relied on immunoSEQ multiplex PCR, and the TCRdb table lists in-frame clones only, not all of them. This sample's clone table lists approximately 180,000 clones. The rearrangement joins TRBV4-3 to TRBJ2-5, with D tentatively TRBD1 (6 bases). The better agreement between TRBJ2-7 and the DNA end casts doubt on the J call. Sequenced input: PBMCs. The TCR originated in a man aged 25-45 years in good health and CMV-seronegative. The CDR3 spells CASSQQRGIPYEQYF. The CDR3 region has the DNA TGCGCCAGCAGCCAACAGAGGGGGATCCCCTACGAGCAGTACTTC.